This TCR beta chain comes out of a study of T cells after yellow fever vaccination. Study-wide background: Preparation of fractions with low cell numbers was performed using SMART-Seq v4 Ultra Low Input.

TCRdb re-called the 5' RACE reads with MiXCR, one entry per CDR3 protein. The sample shows under 250,000 distinct CDR3 sequences, 3% to 4% of them seen only once. In this sample, this clonotype turned up many times. What it recognizes is unknown. This CDR3 has 14 amino acids. The V and J ends lost 5 bases and 6 bases respectively, with 14 bases between them. CDR1 is KGHSH and CDR2 is LQKENI in the germline V gene. General observations from the study: Re-detected after boosting: most primary clones, approximately 97% of CD4 and about 89% of CD8.

The receptor's source is a man in his late teens or twenties who received the YFV17D yellow fever vaccine. This chain links TRBV18 with TRBJ2-1; D not resolved. The input for sequencing was CD4+ T cells sorted from PBMCs, taken 10 days after the yellow fever booster vaccination. CDR3 amino acids: CASSTAGPPNEQFF. The CDR3, as DNA: TGTGCCAGCTCAACGGCAGGCCCACCCAATGAGCAGTTCTTC.